The TCR beta chain described here comes from a study of vaccination effects on CD4 cells after COVID-19. About the study: The vaccine given was either BNT162b2 or mRNA-1273, in two doses. Sampling occurred 16 days and one week pre-vaccination in a couple of convalescent patients.

In regard to this clone: Its antigen remains unidentified.

The authors isolated CD4+ T cells after roughly eleven days of culture. The person had a PCR-confirmed SARS-CoV-2 infection during March to December 2020. It was on days 3 and 7 that half the medium was replaced with IL-2 medium. There are 14 residues in the CDR3. Trimming removed 5 bases from V and 9 bases from J; junction bases left unmatched: 10. CDR1 is MNHEY, CDR2 SMNVEV, per germline (reference sequence). Repertoires were generated with immunoSEQ multiplex PCR, while TCRdb's copy carries only in-frame clones and drops some. The sample holds tens of thousands of clones, about 75% seen once. Sample: CD4+ T cells from PBMCs cultured without peptide, taken before COVID-19 vaccination. This TCR was recovered from a human donor who had a prior SARS-CoV-2 infection. V gene TRBV27 combines with J gene TRBJ2-3; 8 bases align to TRBD1. The CDR3 nucleotides read TGTGCCAGCAGTAAGGACAGGGAAGTTCTCACGCAGTATTTT. Translated, it gives CASSKDREVLTQYF.